The 22 T cell receptor beta chains presented below share a single source sample, sequenced in a study of CXCR3-negative and CXCR3-positive naive CD8 T cells. The authors made the TRB cDNA libraries by 5' RACE using UMI labels. Each CDR3 protein gets one entry in TCRdb, which reprocessed the 5' RACE reads and gives no DNA. In all, the sample yields 45,000 to 65,000 distinct CDR3 sequences. Sequencing was performed on naive CXCR3- CD8+ T cells from blood. Subset meaning: CD45RO-CCR7+CD27+CD95- naive CD8+ T cells lacking CXCR3 (TNR3-). The source of these receptors is a human donor in good health. Some clones in this sample may be carry-over from other donors' samples.

The chain combines TRBV29-1 with TRBJ2-5; absent DNA, TCRdb's TRBD1 call cannot be checked. The CDR3 runs 14 residues. Germline lookup yields CDR1 SQVTM and CDR2 ANQGSEA. The CDR3 region is CSVEDGGGPGTQYF.

V gene TRBV18 combines with J gene TRBJ2-1; the D gene TCRdb calls, TRBD2, cannot be checked with no DNA. This CDR3 spans 15 amino acids. The germline V gene encodes CDR1 KGHSH and CDR2 LQKENI. The CDR3: CASSPGLAGDGEQFF.

The chain joins TRBV11-2 to TRBJ2-2; as DNA is missing, the TRBD1 call by TCRdb cannot be tested. The germline V gene encodes CDR1 SGHAT and CDR2 FQNNGV. The CDR3 has 14 residues. CDR3 sequence: CASSQTGPTGELFF.

The chain couples TRBV4-1 to TRBJ2-5. There are 15 residues in the CDR3. Per germline, CDR1 MGHRA and CDR2 YSYEKL. CDR3 sequence: CASSQEIDFQETQYF.

V gene TRBV7-2 combines with J gene TRBJ2-7; TCRdb reports TRBD1, a call that lacks DNA to check it against. The CDR3 loop spans 15 amino acids. In germline, CDR1 is SGHTA, CDR2 FQGNSA. CDR3 in amino acids: CASSLGAGTPYEQYF.

The chain has TRBV12-3 or TRBV12-4 and TRBJ2-1; TCRdb lists TRBD1, though no DNA is available to test this call. The CDR3 totals 14 residues. Here the CDR3 reads CASSLGATWDEQFF.

Its frequency marks this clonotype as medium-sized. V and J are TRBV7-6 and TRBJ2-2. CDR1 and CDR2 from the germline V gene are SGHVS and FNYEAQ. CDR3 length equals 19 residues. The CDR3 loop reads CASSFSLNAGQGGIGELFF.

CDR3 in amino acids: CASSLRGQGTRNEQFF. The J gene is TRBJ2-1, the V gene TRBV11-1; TCRdb reports TRBD1, a call that lacks DNA to check it against. In germline, CDR1 is SGHAT, CDR2 FQDESV (reference sequence). The CDR3 has 16 amino acids.

The rearrangement links TRBV29-1 to TRBJ1-2; TCRdb names TRBD1, which stays unverified in the absence of DNA. This CDR3 region has 11 residues. Germline-derived CDR1 and CDR2 are SQVTM and ANQGSEA. CDR3 loop: CSVTDRDGYTF.

This CDR3 is CASSQTGGIGEAFF. The chain links TRBV7-2 to TRBJ1-1; TCRdb returns TRBD1, unconfirmable since there is no DNA. CDR1 SGHTA and CDR2 FQGNSA come from the germline V gene. There are 14 residues in the CDR3.

The genes are TRBV28 and TRBJ2-7; TCRdb names TRBD1, which stays unverified in the absence of DNA. The germline CDR1 and CDR2 sequences are MDHEN and SYDVKM. This CDR3 has 12 amino acids. The CDR3 protein is CASSRDSYEQYF.

J is TRBJ1-1 and V is TRBV29-1. This CDR3 is 11 amino acids long. In germline, CDR1 is SQVTM, CDR2 ANQGSEA. The CDR3 spells CSVAGDTEAFF.

The CDR3 here is CASSQVFAGGNTDTQYF. This rearrangement joins TRBV3-1 to TRBJ2-3; TCRdb gives TRBD2 as the D gene, but with no DNA this cannot be confirmed. The CDR3 spans 17 residues. Germline CDR1 LGHDT, CDR2 YNNKEL (reference sequence).

The gene calls are TRBV29-1 and TRBJ2-7; without DNA, the TCRdb call of TRBD1 cannot be checked. This CDR3 has 11 amino acids. Per the germline V gene, CDR1 is SQVTM and CDR2 is ANQGSEA. The CDR3 spells CSVEIRGGQYF.

The chain couples TRBV28 to TRBJ1-5; checking the TCRdb D call of TRBD1 is not possible without DNA. The CDR3 sequence is 14 residues long. CDR1 MDHEN and CDR2 SYDVKM come from the germline V gene. This CDR3 reads CASSPWTGNQPQHF.

The genes are TRBV28 and TRBJ2-3. CDR1 MDHEN and CDR2 SYDVKM come from the germline V gene. This CDR3 comprises 14 residues. CDR3 in amino acids: CASSHRYDTDTQYF.

The genes are TRBV29-1 and TRBJ2-1; with no DNA, the TCRdb D assignment of TRBD2 cannot be verified. This CDR3 contains 17 residues. The germline gives CDR1 SQVTM, CDR2 ANQGSEA. CDR3 amino acids: CSVEEGSGTARWDEQFF.

This chain uses TRBV4-1 with TRBJ2-3. Germline CDR1 reads MGHRA; CDR2 reads YSYEKL. The CDR3 has 14 residues. This chain's CDR3 is CASSQEILLDTQYF.

This rearrangement joins TRBV29-1 to TRBJ2-1; TCRdb outputs TRBD2, but without DNA this stays unchecked. This CDR3 contains 13 residues. Germline V gene sequence: CDR1 SQVTM, CDR2 ANQGSEA. The CDR3 sequence is CSVGLESYNEQFF.

CDR3 sequence reads: CASSPQRDTQYF. V usage is TRBV7-9 and J usage is TRBJ2-3; TCRdb's D call, TRBD2, is unchecked because there is no DNA. Per germline, CDR1 SEHNR and CDR2 FQNEAQ (reference sequence). The CDR3 loop spans 12 amino acids.

This rearrangement joins TRBV12-3 or TRBV12-4 to TRBJ2-5; TCRdb designates TRBD1, a call that cannot be tested without DNA. The CDR3 extends over 15 amino acids. CDR3 protein: CASKEAGTPGETQYF.

This chain links TRBV11-3 with TRBJ2-1. The germline gives CDR1 SGHNT, CDR2 YENEEA. The CDR3 spans 13 residues. The CDR3 loop reads CASSLDGYNEQFF.